This entry describes one T cell receptor (beta chain). Its antigen remains unknown. Assay: immunoSEQ multiplex PCR; the TCRdb copy retains only in-frame clones and omits some. Among fewer than 650,000 clones, 70% to 80% were seen once, and the ten largest hold about 11%. The CDR3 sequence is 13 residues long. The germline V gene encodes CDR1 KGHSH and CDR2 LQKENI. V gave up 3 bases and J gave up 6 bases; unmatched junction bases: 4. The source of the sample is a study of shared clonotypes between healthy human individuals. General study findings and limits: Among donors, sharing of clonotypes was expected to be affected by sequencing depth. Limited genetic and exposure-history diversity came from having few donors.

Genomic DNA came from around 100 million PBMCs in unsorted samples. Material for sequencing was PBMCs. This sequence joins TRBV18 and TRBJ1-1; 7 bases align to TRBD1. This receptor was identified in a woman aged 40-49 years in good health. Some clones in this sample may be carry-over from other donors' samples. The DNA of the CDR3 is TGTGCCAGCTCACCTAACAGGGGATCTGAAGCTTTCTTT. Translating gives CASSPNRGSEAFF.